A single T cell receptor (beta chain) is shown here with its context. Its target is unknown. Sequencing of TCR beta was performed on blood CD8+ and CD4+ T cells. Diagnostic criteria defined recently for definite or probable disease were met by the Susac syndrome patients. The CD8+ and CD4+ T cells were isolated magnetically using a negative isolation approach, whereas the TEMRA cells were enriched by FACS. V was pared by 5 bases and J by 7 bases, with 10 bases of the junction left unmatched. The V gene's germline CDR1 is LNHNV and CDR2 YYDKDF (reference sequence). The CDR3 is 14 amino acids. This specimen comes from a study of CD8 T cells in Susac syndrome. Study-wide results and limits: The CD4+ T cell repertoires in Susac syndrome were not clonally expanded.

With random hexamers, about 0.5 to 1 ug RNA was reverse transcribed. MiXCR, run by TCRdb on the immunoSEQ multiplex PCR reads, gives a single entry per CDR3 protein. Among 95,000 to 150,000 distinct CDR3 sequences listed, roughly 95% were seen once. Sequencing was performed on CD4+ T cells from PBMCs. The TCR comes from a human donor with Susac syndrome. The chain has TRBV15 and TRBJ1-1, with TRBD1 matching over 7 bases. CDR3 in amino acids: CATSGGQQGNEAFF. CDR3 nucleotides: TGTGCCACCAGCGGGGGACAGCAGGGGAATGAAGCTTTCTTT.